Shown below are 7 T cell receptor beta chains from a single sample sequenced in a study of shared clonotypes between healthy human individuals. The protocol was immunoSEQ multiplex PCR, while the TCRdb copy is restricted to in-frame clones and leaves out a portion. The table includes 450,000 to 500,000 clones, 76% detected once. The material sequenced was PBMCs. The receptors originated from a woman aged 40 to 50 in good health. Some clones in this sample may be carry-over from other donors' samples.

The chain uses TRBV29-1 and TRBJ1-2, with 7 positions matching TRBD1. The CDR3 consists of 13 residues. J lost 7 bases, V lost 6 bases, and 11 bases had no gene match. CDR1 is SQVTM and CDR2 is ANQGSEA in the germline V gene. For the CDR3, the DNA is TGCAGCGTGCCCTGGGGAGGGGGCCGTGGCTACACCTTC. Amino acids: CSVPWGGGRGYTF.

The gene calls are TRBV2 and TRBJ2-7, with D hard to call. CDR3 size: 13 residues. V was clipped by 10 bases and J by 5 bases, with 18 bases between them. Germline V CDR1 and CDR2: SNHLY, FYNNEI. This chain's CDR3 is CATLGLSGDEQYF. For the CDR3, the DNA is TGTGCCACCCTAGGGTTATCTGGGGACGAGCAGTACTTC.

The rearrangement links TRBV19 to TRBJ2-3; no clear D gene. Germline values: CDR1 LNHDA, CDR2 SQIVND (reference sequence). V gave up 6 bases and J gave up 2 bases, with 3 bases separating them. The CDR3 spans 11 residues. CDR3 coding DNA: TGTGCCAGTAGAACCACAGATACGCAGTATTTT. The encoded protein is CASRTTDTQYF.

CDR3: CASSKTGVPYEQYF. The CDR3, as DNA: TGCGCCAGCAGCAAGACAGGGGTCCCCTACGAGCAGTACTTC. The J gene is TRBJ2-7, the V gene TRBV5-1, with 8 bases aligning to TRBD1. Germline V gene sequence: CDR1 SGHRS, CDR2 YFSETQ. The CDR3 extends over 14 amino acids. Trimming removed 4 bases from V and 2 bases from J; junction bases left unmatched: 5.

The chain recombines TRBV5-4 with TRBJ2-7; tentative D call: TRBD2 (5 bases). Trimming pared 5 bases from V and 0 bases from J, leaving 6 bases between. This CDR3 is built from 12 residues. CDR1 and CDR2 from the germline V gene are SGHNT and YYREEE (reference sequence). CDR3 sequence (DNA): TGTGCCAGCAGGGGGAGCTCCTACGAGCAGTACTTC. Amino acids: CASRGSSYEQYF.

Details on this clone: A read error may be the cause here, since a much bigger clone is one base away. This sequence joins TRBV29-1 and TRBJ1-2; 9 nucleotides agree with TRBD1. Germline CDR1 SQVTM, CDR2 ANQGSEA. After removal of 7 bases from V and 3 bases from J, the junction contained 9 bases not matched to a gene. The length of the CDR3 is 14 residues. This CDR3 reads CSATTGGLDYGYTF. The CDR3 region has the DNA TGCAGCGCGACCACAGGGGGCCTGGACTATGGCTACACCTTC.

The V gene is TRBV7-8, the J gene TRBJ2-7, with 10 bases that match TRBD2. V lost 5 bases and J lost 0; bases outside the gene matches: 16. The CDR3 sequence is 19 residues long. Per germline, CDR1 SGHVS and CDR2 FQNEAQ. The CDR3 coding sequence is TGTGCCAGCAGCCAGCGAGGGCTAGCGGGAGCACTAAGCTCCTACGAGCAGTACTTC. Its protein product is CASSQRGLAGALSSYEQYF.